The clone carrying this T cell receptor (beta chain) was seen a single time. The source of the sample is a study of T cell responses to AZD1222 COVID-19 vaccine. Germline V lookup: CDR1 LNHDA, CDR2 SQIVND (reference sequence). V lost 4 bases and J lost 2, with 17 bases in between. This CDR3 spans 16 amino acids. Repertoires were generated with immunoSEQ multiplex PCR, while TCRdb's copy carries only in-frame clones and drops some. The sample lists roughly 130,000 clones; roughly 88% were seen once. The clonotype was recovered from an adult in good health. The rearrangement joins TRBV19 to TRBJ1-2; D might be TRBD1 (6 bases). Source: peripheral blood, taken on day 0 of MenACWY control vaccination. CDR3 sequence: CASSKGQRILNYGYTF. In DNA form, the CDR3 reads TGTGCCAGTAGTAAGGGACAACGCATTTTAAACTATGGCTACACCTTC.